The source of this T cell receptor (beta chain) is a study of blood T cell repertoires in COVID-19. Background on the study: Acute and convalescent COVID-19 specimens originated in the United States, Italy and Spain. Sample material is recorded as cDNA or gDNA derived from T cells, B-cell-depleted T cells, or PBMCs.

Original analysis: The authors estimated nucleated cell counts from reference gene primer amplification. The repertoire was sequenced with immunoSEQ multiplex PCR; TCRdb's copy has only in-frame clones and lacks some. That table furnishes V, J and clone size, whereas the DNA furnished D and trimming. The profile covers tens of thousands of clones, with over 75% appearing a single time and 0.77% taken by the ten largest. The CDR3 is 14 residues long. CDR1 SNHLY and CDR2 FYNNEI come from the germline V gene. Germline trimming cut 6 bases from V and 4 bases from J; bases unmatched to any gene: 6. The sequencing input was peripheral blood. The sequence was obtained from an elderly woman with acute or convalescent COVID-19. The V gene is TRBV2, the J gene TRBJ1-3, with 7 bases that match TRBD1. In nucleotides, the CDR3 is TGTGCCAGCAGAGACAGGGTGGGGGGAAACACCATATATTTT. It translates to CASRDRVGGNTIYF.